Below are 14 T cell receptor beta chains sequenced from a single sample in a study of beta chain features in type 1 diabetes. The entirety of the isolated RNA underwent reverse transcription, so expressed TCRB transcripts were sequenced. Method: immunoSEQ multiplex PCR; TCRdb's copy keeps in-frame clones and lacks some. The sample has over 500,000 clones; 15% to 18% are singletons. The source material was naive CD4+ T cells from blood. These receptors originate from a man between 18 and 35 years old in good health.

This clone appeared a few times. The CDR3 sequence: CSVGHSSGGFYYEQYF. For the CDR3, the DNA is TGCAGCGTTGGCCACTCCTCAGGGGGTTTTTACTACGAGCAGTACTTC. V gene TRBV29-1 combines with J gene TRBJ2-7; 7 bases are a match to TRBD1. Germline CDR1 SQVTM, CDR2 ANQGSEA. The length of the CDR3 is 16 residues. V shed 4 bases, J shed 3 bases, and the junction held 15 bases outside the gene matches.

The chain's CDR3 is CASRGGLAGTGELFF. DNA of the CDR3: TGTGCCAGCAGGGGGGGACTAGCGGGGACCGGGGAGCTGTTTTTT. The J gene is TRBJ2-2, the V gene TRBV2, with 13 bases that match TRBD2. The CDR3 has 15 residues. Germline V gene sequence: CDR1 SNHLY, CDR2 FYNNEI. V shed 6 bases and J 5 bases; nucleotides not matched to a gene: 3.

CDR3 nucleotide sequence: TGTGCCAGCAGCTACGGACAGGGGGGCGCTAACTATGGCTACACCTTC. It yields the protein CASSYGQGGANYGYTF. The chain joins TRBV5-6 to TRBJ1-2; TRBD1 matches 10 bases. Losses at the gene ends were 3 bases for V and 0 bases for J; bases not matched to a gene: 5. The CDR3 is 16 residues long. Germline CDR1 SGHDT, CDR2 YYEEEE.

V usage is TRBV18 and J usage is TRBJ1-5; 10 bases agree with TRBD1. Trimming took 5 bases from V and 6 from J; bases not matched to a gene: 4. CDR1 is KGHSH, CDR2 LQKENI, per germline. The CDR3 spans 14 residues. CDR3 nucleotides: TGTGCCAGCTCAGAGGGACAGGGGTCTCAGCCCCAGCATTTT. It is translated as CASSEGQGSQPQHF.

CDR3 nucleotides: TGTGCCAGCAGTTACGGAGAGACCCAGTACTTC. Its protein is CASSYGETQYF. The V gene is TRBV6-1, the J gene TRBJ2-5; D gene uncertain. V lost 5 bases and J 4 bases, leaving 5 bases between the germline ends. This CDR3 is 11 amino acids long. Germline loops: CDR1 MNHNS, CDR2 SASEGT.

The chain links TRBV6-5 to TRBJ1-3, with unresolved D. From germline, CDR1 is MNHEY and CDR2 SVGAGI. Trimming removed 5 bases from V and 3 bases from J, with 11 bases in between. This CDR3 is built from 14 residues. CDR3 nucleotide sequence: TGTGCCAGCAGTACCCAGCAGATTGGAAACACCATATATTTT. The encoded protein is CASSTQQIGNTIYF.

The sample holds a few counts of this clone. The chain joins TRBV5-1 to TRBJ2-7; 14 bases map to TRBD2. This CDR3 is 18 amino acids long. V lost 4 bases to trimming and J lost 0 bases; unmatched junction nucleotides: 9. Germline V gene data show CDR1 as SGHRS and CDR2 as YFSETQ. In nucleotides, the CDR3 is TGCGCCAGCAGCATCCGGACTAGCGGGGGGACCTTCTCCTACGAGCAGTACTTC. This encodes CASSIRTSGGTFSYEQYF.

The chain is built from TRBV7-2 and TRBJ2-7; 10 bases match TRBD1. Germline V gene lookup returns CDR1 SGHTA and CDR2 FQGNSA. Trimming cost V 5 bases and J 1 base; bases outside gene matches: 2. This CDR3 has 14 amino acids. The CDR3 nucleotides read TGTGCCAGCAGCCCGGACAGGGGGTCCTACGAGCAGTACTTC. Translated, it gives CASSPDRGSYEQYF.

V gene TRBV9 combines with J gene TRBJ2-3; no clear D. The V gene lost 3 bases and the J gene lost 3 bases, with 11 bases spanning the gap. CDR3 size: 14 residues. Germline V gene data show CDR1 as SGDLS and CDR2 as YYNGEE. CDR3 sequence reads: CASSARQATDTQYF. The CDR3 DNA follows: TGTGCCAGCAGCGCTAGACAAGCGACAGATACGCAGTATTTT.

This clone has only a few counts. The chain carries TRBV11-2 and TRBJ2-7; 10 nucleotides align to TRBD2. Unmatched junction bases numbered 6, after V lost 1 base and J lost 3 bases. Germline V gives CDR1 SGHAT, CDR2 FQNNGV. The CDR3 contains 16 residues. CDR3 sequence: CASSLGASGGYYEQYF. The CDR3 nucleotides are TGTGCCAGCAGCTTAGGGGCTAGCGGGGGATACTACGAGCAGTACTTC.

The chain couples TRBV18 to TRBJ1-2; TRBD1 matches at 7 bases. Germline CDR1 is KGHSH and CDR2 is LQKENI. The V and J ends lost 0 bases and 7 bases, in that order; junction bases with no gene match: 8. The CDR3 is made up of 15 amino acids. The CDR3 protein is CASSPPHRGGSGYTF. CDR3 coding DNA: TGTGCCAGCTCACCACCCCACAGGGGAGGTTCTGGCTACACCTTC.

The chain uses TRBV28 and TRBJ2-7; 11 bases line up with TRBD1. This CDR3 has 15 amino acids. The ends lost 2 bases at V and 4 bases at J; junction bases unmatched: 4. Per germline, CDR1 MDHEN and CDR2 SYDVKM. The CDR3 reads CASSLPGQGGYEQYF. The CDR3 coding sequence is TGTGCCAGCAGTTTACCGGGACAGGGGGGTTACGAGCAGTACTTC.

This clone was observed a handful of times. The rearrangement uses TRBV18 and TRBJ1-5, with 9 bases aligning to TRBD1. The J segment lost 6 bases and the V segment lost 2 bases, leaving 5 bases of the junction unmatched. CDR3 size: 15 residues. Germline V gene lookup returns CDR1 KGHSH and CDR2 LQKENI. CDR3 loop: CASSPRQGEVQPQHF. The CDR3 DNA reads as TGTGCCAGCTCACCAAGACAGGGGGAAGTTCAGCCCCAGCATTTT.

This clone was picked up a small number of times. Germline and junction disagree at one end, which may indicate a read error. This chain joins TRBV7-9 and TRBJ1-5; unclear D gene. Germline V gene data show CDR1 as SEHNR and CDR2 as FQNEAQ (reference sequence). CDR3 length: 13 amino acids. The CDR3 spells CASSPSGDLRAAF. The CDR3 bases are TGTGCCAGCAGCCCTTCAGGAGACCTTCGAGCGGCTTTT.